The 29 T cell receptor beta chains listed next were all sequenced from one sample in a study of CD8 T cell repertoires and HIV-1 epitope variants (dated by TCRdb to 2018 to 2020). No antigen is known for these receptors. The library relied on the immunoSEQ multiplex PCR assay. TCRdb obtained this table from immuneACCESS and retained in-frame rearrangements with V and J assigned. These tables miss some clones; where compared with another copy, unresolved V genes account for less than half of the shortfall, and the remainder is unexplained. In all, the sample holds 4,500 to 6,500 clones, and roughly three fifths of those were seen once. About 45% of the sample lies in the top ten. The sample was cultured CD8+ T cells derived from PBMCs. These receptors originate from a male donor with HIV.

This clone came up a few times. CDR3 loop: CASSFQGQKDTEAFF. In DNA form, the CDR3 reads TGTGCCAGCAGTTTTCAGGGGCAGAAGGACACTGAAGCTTTCTTT. V gene TRBV28 combines with J gene TRBJ1-1, with D tentatively TRBD1 (6 bases). Trimming cost V 3 bases and J 3 bases, with 14 bases left between them. This CDR3 has 15 residues. Germline assignment: CDR1 MDHEN and CDR2 SYDVKM.

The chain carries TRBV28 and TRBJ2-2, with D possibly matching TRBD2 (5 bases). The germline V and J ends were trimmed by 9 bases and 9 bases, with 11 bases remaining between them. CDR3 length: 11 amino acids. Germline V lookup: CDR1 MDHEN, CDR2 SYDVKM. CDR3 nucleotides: TGTGCCAGTCGGGGTTTTCGGGAGCTGTTTTTT. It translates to CASRGFRELFF.

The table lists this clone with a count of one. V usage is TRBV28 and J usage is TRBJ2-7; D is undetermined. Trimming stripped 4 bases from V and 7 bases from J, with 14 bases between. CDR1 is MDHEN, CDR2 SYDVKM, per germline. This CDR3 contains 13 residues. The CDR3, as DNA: TGTGCCAGCAGTTATGCACGGGTTGGAGAGCAGTACTTC. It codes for CASSYARVGEQYF.

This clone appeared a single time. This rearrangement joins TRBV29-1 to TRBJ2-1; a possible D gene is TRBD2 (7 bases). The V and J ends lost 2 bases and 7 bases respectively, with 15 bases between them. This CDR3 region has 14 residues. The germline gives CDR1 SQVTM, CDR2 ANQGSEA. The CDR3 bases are TGCAGCGTTGAAACGGGGGGCGGGGTGAATGAGCAGTTCTTC. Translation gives CSVETGGGVNEQFF.

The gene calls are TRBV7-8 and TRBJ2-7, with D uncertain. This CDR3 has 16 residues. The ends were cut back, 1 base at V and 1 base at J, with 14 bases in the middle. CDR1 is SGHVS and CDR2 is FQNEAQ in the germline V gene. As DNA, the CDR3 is TGTGCCAGCAGCTTAGGGGCCCATGGACCTTCCTACGAGCAGTACTTC. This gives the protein CASSLGAHGPSYEQYF.

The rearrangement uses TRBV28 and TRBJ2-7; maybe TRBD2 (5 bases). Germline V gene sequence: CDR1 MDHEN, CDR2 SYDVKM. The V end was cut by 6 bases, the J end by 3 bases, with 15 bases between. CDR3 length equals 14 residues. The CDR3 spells CASRLVSGRYEQYF. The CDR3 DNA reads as TGTGCCAGCAGACTAGTATCCGGCCGCTACGAGCAGTACTTC.

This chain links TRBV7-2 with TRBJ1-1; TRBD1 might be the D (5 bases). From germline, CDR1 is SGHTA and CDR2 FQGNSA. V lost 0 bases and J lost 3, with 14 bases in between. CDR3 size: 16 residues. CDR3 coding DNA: TGTGCCAGCAGCTTAGCAGGGTGGCAGGGCGACACTGAAGCTTTCTTT. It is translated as CASSLAGWQGDTEAFF. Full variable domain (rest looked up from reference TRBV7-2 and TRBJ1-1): GAGVSQSPSNKVTEKGKDVELRCDPISGHTALYWYRQSLGQGLEFLIYFQGNSAPDKSGLPSDRFSAERTGGSVSTLTIQRTQQEDSAVYLCASSLAGWQGDTEAFFGQGTRLTVV.

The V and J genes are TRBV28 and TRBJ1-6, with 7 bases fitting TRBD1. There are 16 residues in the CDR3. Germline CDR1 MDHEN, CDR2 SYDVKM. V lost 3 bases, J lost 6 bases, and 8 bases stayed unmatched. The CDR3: CASSFGTGQFNSPLHF. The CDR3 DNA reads TGTGCCAGCAGTTTTGGCACGGGACAGTTTAATTCACCCCTCCACTTT. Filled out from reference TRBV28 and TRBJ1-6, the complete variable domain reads DVKVTQSSRYLVKRTGEKVFLECVQDMDHENMFWYRQDPGLGLRLIYFSYDVKMKEKGDIPEGYSVSREKKERFSLILESASTNQTSMYLCASSFGTGQFNSPLHFGNGTRLTVT.

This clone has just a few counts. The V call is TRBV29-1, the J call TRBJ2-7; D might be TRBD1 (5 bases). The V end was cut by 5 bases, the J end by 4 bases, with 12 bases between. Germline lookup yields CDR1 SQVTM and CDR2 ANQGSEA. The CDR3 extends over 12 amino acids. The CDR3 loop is CSVIKGVYEQYF. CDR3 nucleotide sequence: TGCAGCGTTATTAAAGGGGTTTACGAGCAGTACTTC.

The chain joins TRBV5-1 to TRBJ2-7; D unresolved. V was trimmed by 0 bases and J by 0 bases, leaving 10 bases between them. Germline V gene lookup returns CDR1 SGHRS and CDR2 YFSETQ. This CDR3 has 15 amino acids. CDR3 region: CASSLEVVSSYEQYF. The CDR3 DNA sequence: TGCGCCAGCAGCTTGGAGGTCGTTTCCTCCTACGAGCAGTACTTC.

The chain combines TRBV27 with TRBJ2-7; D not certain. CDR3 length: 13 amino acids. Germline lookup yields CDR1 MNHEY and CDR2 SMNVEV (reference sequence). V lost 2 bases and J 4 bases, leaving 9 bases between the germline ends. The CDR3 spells CASSLDPRYEQYF. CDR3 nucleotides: TGTGCCAGCAGTTTAGATCCGAGATACGAGCAGTACTTC.

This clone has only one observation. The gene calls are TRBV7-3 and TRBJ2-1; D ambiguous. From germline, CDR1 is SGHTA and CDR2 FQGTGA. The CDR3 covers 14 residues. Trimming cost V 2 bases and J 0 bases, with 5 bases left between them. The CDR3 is CASSLDSSYNEQFF. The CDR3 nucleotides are TGTGCCAGCAGCTTAGATAGCTCCTACAATGAGCAGTTCTTC.

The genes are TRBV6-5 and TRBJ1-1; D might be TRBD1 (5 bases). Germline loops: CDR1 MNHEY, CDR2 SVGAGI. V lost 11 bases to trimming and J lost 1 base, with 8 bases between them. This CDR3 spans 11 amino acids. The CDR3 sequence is CAVGQNTEAFF. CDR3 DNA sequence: TGTGCCGTCGGACAGAACACTGAAGCTTTCTTT.

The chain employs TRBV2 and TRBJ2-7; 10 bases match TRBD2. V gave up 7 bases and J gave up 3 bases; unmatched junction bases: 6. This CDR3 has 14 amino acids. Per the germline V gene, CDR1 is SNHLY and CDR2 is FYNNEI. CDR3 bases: TGTGCCAGCATGGAGCGGGGGGGGGACTACGAGCAGTACTTC. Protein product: CASMERGGDYEQYF.

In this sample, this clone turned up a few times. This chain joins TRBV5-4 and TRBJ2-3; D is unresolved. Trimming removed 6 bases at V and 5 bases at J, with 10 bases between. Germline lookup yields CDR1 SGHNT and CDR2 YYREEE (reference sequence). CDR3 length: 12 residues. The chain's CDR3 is CASTQPGDTQYF. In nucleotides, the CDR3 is TGTGCCAGCACCCAACCGGGAGATACGCAGTATTTT.

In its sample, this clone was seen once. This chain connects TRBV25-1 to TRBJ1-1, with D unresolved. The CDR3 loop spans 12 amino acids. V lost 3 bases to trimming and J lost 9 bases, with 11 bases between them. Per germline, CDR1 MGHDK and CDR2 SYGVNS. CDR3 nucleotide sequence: TGTGCCAGCAGTGACCATCTTTCCCAAGCTTTCTTT. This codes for CASSDHLSQAFF.

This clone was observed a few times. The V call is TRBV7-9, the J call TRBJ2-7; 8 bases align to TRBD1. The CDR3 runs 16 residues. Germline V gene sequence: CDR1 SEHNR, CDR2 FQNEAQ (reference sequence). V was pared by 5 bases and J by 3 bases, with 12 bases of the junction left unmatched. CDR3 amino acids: CASSPPTGQGLYEQYF. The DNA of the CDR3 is TGTGCCAGCAGCCCGCCCACAGGACAGGGCCTCTACGAGCAGTACTTC. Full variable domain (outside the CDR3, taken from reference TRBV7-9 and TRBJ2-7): DTGVSQNPRHKITKRGQNVTFRCDPISEHNRLYWYRQTLGQGPEFLTYFQNEAQLEKSRLLSDRFSAERPKGSFSTLEIQRTEQGDSAMYLCASSPPTGQGLYEQYFGPGTRLTVT.

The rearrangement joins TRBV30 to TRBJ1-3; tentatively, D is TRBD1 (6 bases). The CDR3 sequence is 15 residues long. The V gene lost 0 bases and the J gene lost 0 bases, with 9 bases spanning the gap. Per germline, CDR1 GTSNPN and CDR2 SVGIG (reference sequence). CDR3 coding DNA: TGTGCCTGGAGTGTCCCCAGGGGCTCTGGAAACACCATATATTTT. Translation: CAWSVPRGSGNTIYF. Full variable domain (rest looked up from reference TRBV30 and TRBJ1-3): SQTIHQWPATLVQPVGSPLSLECTVEGTSNPNLYWYRQAAGRGLQLLFYSVGIGQISSEVPQNLSASRPQDRQFILSSKKLLLSDSGFYLCAWSVPRGSGNTIYFGEGSWLTVV.

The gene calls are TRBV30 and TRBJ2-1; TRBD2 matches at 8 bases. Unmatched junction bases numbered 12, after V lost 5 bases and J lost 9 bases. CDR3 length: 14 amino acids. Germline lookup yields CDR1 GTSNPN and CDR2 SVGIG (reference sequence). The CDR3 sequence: CAWEHPGGPGEQFF. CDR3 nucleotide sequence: TGTGCCTGGGAGCACCCGGGGGGGCCGGGTGAGCAGTTCTTC.

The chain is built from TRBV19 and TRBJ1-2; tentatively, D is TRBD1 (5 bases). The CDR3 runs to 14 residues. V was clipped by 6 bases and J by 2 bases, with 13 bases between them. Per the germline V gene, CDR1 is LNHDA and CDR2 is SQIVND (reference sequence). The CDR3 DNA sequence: TGTGCCAGTAGCCCCAGGGCATACAACTATGGCTACACCTTC. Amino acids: CASSPRAYNYGYTF.

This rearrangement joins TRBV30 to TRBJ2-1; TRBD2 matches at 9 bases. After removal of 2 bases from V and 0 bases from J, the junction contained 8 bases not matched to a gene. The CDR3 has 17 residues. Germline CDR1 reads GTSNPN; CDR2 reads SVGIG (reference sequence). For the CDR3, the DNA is TGTGCCTGGAGTATCCTAGCGGGAAAGTACTCCTACAATGAGCAGTTCTTC. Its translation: CAWSILAGKYSYNEQFF.

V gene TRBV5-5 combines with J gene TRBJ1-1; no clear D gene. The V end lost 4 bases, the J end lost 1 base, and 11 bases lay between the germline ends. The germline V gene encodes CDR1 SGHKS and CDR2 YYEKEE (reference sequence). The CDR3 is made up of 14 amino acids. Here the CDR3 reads CASSRVRGNTEAFF. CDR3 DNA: TGTGCCAGCAGCCGGGTGCGGGGGAACACTGAAGCTTTCTTT.

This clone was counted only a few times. The DNA of the CDR3 is TGTGCCACCAGCAGGGACAGGGACCCTGTCAATGAGCAGTTCTTC. It is translated as CATSRDRDPVNEQFF. The chain has TRBV15 and TRBJ2-1; TRBD1 matches at 8 bases. Germline-derived CDR1 and CDR2 are LNHNV and YYDKDF (reference sequence). The CDR3 loop spans 15 amino acids. V lost 3 bases, J lost 6 bases, and 7 bases stayed unmatched. Full variable domain (outside the CDR3, taken from reference TRBV15 and TRBJ2-1): DAMVIQNPRYQVTQFGKPVTLSCSQTLNHNVMYWYQQKSSQAPKLLFHYYDKDFNNEADTPDNFQSRRPNTSFCFLDIRSPGLGDTAMYLCATSRDRDPVNEQFFGPGTRLTVL.

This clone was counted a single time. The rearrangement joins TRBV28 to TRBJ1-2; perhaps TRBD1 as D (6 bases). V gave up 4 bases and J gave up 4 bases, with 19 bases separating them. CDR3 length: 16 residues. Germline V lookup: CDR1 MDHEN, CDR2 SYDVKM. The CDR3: CASSSQFSDRPYGYTF. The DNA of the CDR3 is TGTGCCAGCAGTTCCCAGTTTAGTGACAGGCCCTATGGCTACACCTTC.

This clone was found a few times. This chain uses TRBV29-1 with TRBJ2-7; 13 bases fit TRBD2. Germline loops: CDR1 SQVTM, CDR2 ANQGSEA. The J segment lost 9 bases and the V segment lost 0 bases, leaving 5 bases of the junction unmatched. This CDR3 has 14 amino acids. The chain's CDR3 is CSVEEGTSGIVQYF. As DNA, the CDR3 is TGCAGCGTTGAAGAAGGGACTAGCGGGATTGTGCAGTACTTC.

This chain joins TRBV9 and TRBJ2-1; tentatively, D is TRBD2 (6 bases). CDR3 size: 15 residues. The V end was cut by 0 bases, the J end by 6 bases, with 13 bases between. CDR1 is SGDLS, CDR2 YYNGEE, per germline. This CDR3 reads CASSVEKAGTNEQFF. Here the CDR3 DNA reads TGTGCCAGCAGCGTAGAGAAAGCGGGTACCAATGAGCAGTTCTTC.

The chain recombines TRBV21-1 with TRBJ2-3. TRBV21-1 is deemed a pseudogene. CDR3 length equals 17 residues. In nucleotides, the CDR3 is TGTGCCAGCAGCAAAGTTCACCCGACGGGCAGCACAGATACGCAGTATTTT. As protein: CASSKVHPTGSTDTQYF.

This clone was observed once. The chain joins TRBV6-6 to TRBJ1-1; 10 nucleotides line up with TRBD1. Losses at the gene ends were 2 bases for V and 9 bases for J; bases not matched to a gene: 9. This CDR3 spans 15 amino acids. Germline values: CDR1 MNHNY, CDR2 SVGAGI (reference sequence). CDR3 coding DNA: TGTGCCAGCAGTTACCCGGGACAGGGGATTTACCAAGCTTTCTTT. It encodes CASSYPGQGIYQAFF.

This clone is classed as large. CDR3 DNA sequence: TGCGCCAGCAGCTCGCAGGAGACTAACTATGGCTACACCTTC. It yields the protein CASSSQETNYGYTF. V is TRBV5-1 and J is TRBJ1-2; D is ambiguous. This CDR3 has 14 residues. The germline V gene encodes CDR1 SGHRS and CDR2 YFSETQ. Trimming removed 3 bases from V and 0 bases from J, with 9 bases in between.